This T cell receptor beta chain was profiled in a study of beta chain features in type 1 diabetes. TCRB transcripts that were expressed got sequenced, as all of the isolated RNA had been reverse transcribed. Profiled with immunoSEQ multiplex PCR; TCRdb holds only in-frame clones, not every one. The sample has under 200,000 clones; around 8.5% are singletons. J lost 4 bases, V lost 3 bases, and 11 bases had no gene match. The CDR3 is 16 amino acids. Germline-derived CDR1 and CDR2 are SGDLS and YYNGEE. This TCR came from a young man in good health. The sample comprised central memory CD4+ T cells from blood. The rearrangement joins TRBV9 to TRBJ2-3, with 7 positions matching TRBD2. In DNA form, the CDR3 reads TGTGCCAGCAGCGCGTCCGGGACTATTGCCGCAGATACGCAGTATTTT. Encoded protein: CASSASGTIAADTQYF.